Listed below are T cell receptor beta chains from one sample, sequenced in a study of Tregs in tolerant kidney transplant recipients. This table comes from immunoSEQ multiplex PCR, and its TCRdb copy is limited to in-frame clones, with some not included. The top ten hold about 4% of the sample, which has about 64,000 clones, about 89% seen once. The material sequenced was CD4+ T cells from blood (PBMCs), taken 6 months after the transplant. The receptors originated from a human patient who received a combined kidney and bone marrow transplant. The T cells may come from the graft donor. CDR3s include the opening cysteine and the closing phenylalanine or tryptophan. Fields, in order: J gene, clone size, V gene, D gene, CDR3 DNA, CDR3 protein. The D gene is left open where the match is weak. Expanded clones are given a class, and other clones once, few, many or no size at all.

TRBJ2-3,once,TRBV4-2,TRBD2,TGTGCCAGCAGCCAAGATTTACTAGCGAAGGGGACAGATACGCAGTATTTT,CASSQDLLAKGTDTQYF
TRBJ1-2,NA,TRBV19,TRBD1,TGTGCCAGTAGTCCTAGACCACAGGGGAGTAACTATGGCTACACCTTC,CASSPRPQGSNYGYTF
TRBJ2-5,NA,TRBV2,NA,TGTGCCAGCAAGCTAGCTGGTGAGACCCAGTACTTC,CASKLAGETQYF
TRBJ1-1,NA,TRBV7-3,NA,TGTGCCAGCAGCTTAGGGAGCCCCGGGGGGGGTACTGAAGCTTTCTTT,CASSLGSPGGGTEAFF
TRBJ2-5,NA,TRBV5-1,TRBD1,TGCGCCAGCAGCTTGGATTCCCACAGGGGGGAGACCCAGTACTTC,CASSLDSHRGETQYF
TRBJ2-6,NA,TRBV7-3,NA,TGTGCCAGCAGCTTAAAAGGGGTAGTCGTGCCTGGGGCCAACGTCCTGACTTTC,CASSLKGVVVPGANVLTF
TRBJ2-7,once,TRBV5-4,TRBD2,TGTGCCGTCACGCCCCGCGGGGGGGCCTCCGAGCAGTACTTC,CAVTPRGGASEQYF
TRBJ2-2,NA,TRBV7-2,NA,TGTGCCAGCAGTCCTCTCACCGGGGAGCTGTTTTTT,CASSPLTGELFF
TRBJ2-2,NA,TRBV28,NA,TGTGCCAGCAGCACATGGGGCAGGCCCCCCGGGGAGCTGTTTTTT,CASSTWGRPPGELFF
TRBJ2-4,NA,TRBV6-6,NA,TGTGCCAGCCAGGGCCGCGCGGAAGCCAAAAACATTCAGTACTTC,CASQGRAEAKNIQYF
TRBJ2-1,NA,TRBV5-1,TRBD2,TGCGCCAGCAGCCCCTGGACTAGCGGGAGGGAGGATGAGCAGTTCTTC,CASSPWTSGREDEQFF
TRBJ2-7,NA,TRBV4-2,NA,TGTGCCAGCAGCCAAGAGGGGGGACCATTAATCCATTACGAGCAGTACTTC,CASSQEGGPLIHYEQYF
TRBJ2-7,NA,TRBV7-8,TRBD2,TGTGCCAGCAGCTTACTACTAGCGGAGCAGTACTTC,CASSLLLAEQYF
TRBJ1-2,few,TRBV4-1,NA,TGCGCCAGCAGCCATGAGGCCAAAAATCAAGGCTACACCTTC,CASSHEAKNQGYTF
TRBJ2-3,NA,TRBV18,NA,TGTGCCAGCTCACCTAAGGCGGGCCGCACAGATACGCAGTATTTT,CASSPKAGRTDTQYF
TRBJ2-7,NA,TRBV6-1,NA,TGTGCCAGCACCCTGGGACTCTCCTACGAGCAGTACTTC,CASTLGLSYEQYF
TRBJ2-1,NA,TRBV21-1,NA,TGTGCCAGCAGCAAAGATGTCCTAGGGGACAATGAGCAGTTCTTC,CASSKDVLGDNEQFF
TRBJ2-3,once,TRBV6-4,TRBD1,TGTGCCAGCAGTGACTCGAGGACAGGGGGCACAGATACGCAGTATTTT,CASSDSRTGGTDTQYF
TRBJ2-5,NA,TRBV30,TRBD1,TGTGCCTGGAGTGCGCCAGGGGGAGAGACCCAGTACTTC,CAWSAPGGETQYF
TRBJ2-7,once,TRBV7-2,TRBD2,TGTGCCAGCAGCTTAGCACTAGCGGGGTACGAGCAGTACTTC,CASSLALAGYEQYF
TRBJ2-1,once,TRBV7-2,TRBD1,TGTGCCAGCAGCCGAGACAGGGTCGGGAATGAGCAGTTCTTC,CASSRDRVGNEQFF
TRBJ2-1,NA,TRBV7-3,NA,TGTGCCAGCAGCTTAAAAGCCAGGGTAACGACCAATGAGCAGTTCTTC,CASSLKARVTTNEQFF
TRBJ2-7,NA,TRBV30,NA,TGTGCCTGGAGGACCAGGAGGGGATCTTCGTACTTC,CAWRTRRGSSYF
TRBJ1-5,NA,TRBV6-1,TRBD1,TGTGCCAGCAGTCCGCGACAGGGGAATCAGCCCCAGCATTTT,CASSPRQGNQPQHF
TRBJ2-7,once,TRBV6-1,NA,TGTGCCAGCAGTATAGCCAAGCAGTACTTC,CASSIAKQYF
TRBJ2-5,NA,TRBV4-3,TRBD2,TGCGCCAGCAGCCAAGGGGGACTAGCGGGGGGGCCAGGGGAGACCCAGTACTTC,CASSQGGLAGGPGETQYF
TRBJ2-3,NA,TRBV25-1,TRBD1,TGTGCCAGCAGTGCCTCTCGACAGGGGCCCTTAGATACGCAGTATTTT,CASSASRQGPLDTQYF
TRBJ2-6,NA,TRBV11-2,TRBD2,TGTGCCAGCAGCCGGGGACTAGCGGGAGATGGGGCCAACGTCCTGACTTTC,CASSRGLAGDGANVLTF
TRBJ2-1,NA,TRBV5-1,TRBD2,TGCGCCAGCAGCTTGTTAGCGGGAGAAAACTTGGAGCAGTTCTTC,CASSLLAGENLEQFF
TRBJ1-5,NA,TRBV5-1,TRBD1,TGCGCCAGCAGCTTGGGACAGGGGCCTCATCAGCCCCAGCATTTT,CASSLGQGPHQPQHF
TRBJ1-1,few,TRBV19,NA,TGTGCCAGTAGTACGACAGTGAACACTGAAGCTTTCTTT,CASSTTVNTEAFF
TRBJ2-5,NA,TRBV18,NA,TGTGCCAGCTCACCAGGGCCCAAAGAGACCCAGTACTTC,CASSPGPKETQYF
TRBJ2-3,NA,TRBV5-1,TRBD2,TGCGCCAGCAGCTTGGCAGCGGGAGGGACAGATACGCAGTATTTT,CASSLAAGGTDTQYF
TRBJ2-1,NA,TRBV4-3,NA,TGCGCCAGCAGCCCCAAAAGGAAGGCGGGGAGCTCCTACAATGAGCAGTTCTTC,CASSPKRKAGSSYNEQFF
TRBJ1-4,once,TRBV4-3,NA,TGCGCCAGCAGCCAAGAAGCTGCAACTAATGAAAAACTGTTTTTT,CASSQEAATNEKLFF
TRBJ1-2,NA,TRBV2,NA,TGTGCCAGCAGTGAGGGGAGTAACTATGGCTACACCTTC,CASSEGSNYGYTF
TRBJ2-7,NA,TRBV29-1,NA,TGCAGCGTTGAAAAGCCCTCCTCCGCTAGCGCCGAGCAGTACTTC,CSVEKPSSASAEQYF
TRBJ2-7,NA,TRBV30,NA,TGTGCCTGGAGTGTACCCGAGGGATGGGAGCAGTACTTC,CAWSVPEGWEQYF
TRBJ2-3,NA,TRBV6-1,TRBD2,TGTGCCATCAGTGCCTCAGCGGGAGGCTTTACAGATACGCAGTATTTT,CAISASAGGFTDTQYF
TRBJ2-7,NA,TRBV15,NA,TGTGCCACCAGCAGAGATCTTGAGGTAATCTACGAGCAGTACTTC,CATSRDLEVIYEQYF
TRBJ2-7,NA,TRBV18,TRBD2,TGTGCCAGCCCCGTACCAAGAGCGGGAGTAATCTACGAGCAGTACTTC,CASPVPRAGVIYEQYF
TRBJ2-1,NA,TRBV18,TRBD1,TGTGCCAGCTCACAAAGACAGGGGCCCTACAATGAGCAGTTCTTC,CASSQRQGPYNEQFF
TRBJ2-3,NA,TRBV7-9,NA,TGTGCCAGCAGCTTAGTCCTAGCCCTTGGCACAGATACGCAGTATTTT,CASSLVLALGTDTQYF
TRBJ1-6,NA,TRBV5-4,TRBD1,TGTGCCAGCAGCGCCGACAGGGGGCTGGGTTCACCCCTCCACTTT,CASSADRGLGSPLHF
TRBJ1-3,NA,TRBV7-9,NA,TGTGCCAGCAGCTTAGTCTCGCGGGGAAACACCATATATTTT,CASSLVSRGNTIYF
TRBJ2-3,NA,TRBV19,NA,TGTGCCAGTAGAAAGGACAACACAGATACGCAGTATTTT,CASRKDNTDTQYF
TRBJ2-1,few,TRBV19,TRBD2,TGTGCCAGTAGCCCAACCCCCAGCGGGGGGGCCAATGAGCAGTTCTTC,CASSPTPSGGANEQFF
TRBJ1-4,NA,TRBV2,TRBD1,TGTGCCAGCAGTTGGGACAGAACGGATGAAAAACTGTTTTTT,CASSWDRTDEKLFF
TRBJ2-1,NA,TRBV6-6,NA,TGTGCCAGCAGTTACTCGGCGGGGGCCTCTTACAATGAGCAGTTCTTC,CASSYSAGASYNEQFF
TRBJ2-7,NA,TRBV7-8,NA,TGTGCCAGCAGCTTATTAGCCTTAGACGAGCAGTACTTC,CASSLLALDEQYF